Listed below are T cell receptor beta chains from one sample, sequenced in a study of blood T cell repertoires in COVID-19. Here immunoSEQ multiplex PCR was the method, and the copy in TCRdb shows in-frame clones only, minus some. This sample has roughly 250,000 clones, with about 85% found just once. What was sequenced was peripheral blood. The source of these receptors is a human donor with COVID-19, enrolled during active disease. The donor label of this sample is uncertain. Both conserved end residues are part of each CDR3. Fields, in order: clone size, V gene, D gene, J gene, CDR3 DNA, CDR3 protein. D genes are given only for firm matches. A clone size is listed for some rows: how often the clone was seen (once, few, many), or a class if it is expanded.

NA	TRBV27	NA	TRBJ1-2	TGTGCCAGCAGTTTATCGCTACCAATCGTCGGGTATGGCTACACCTTC	CASSLSLPIVGYGYTF
NA	TRBV11-3	TRBD2	TRBJ2-3	TGTGCCAGCAGCTTAGGGGCTAGCGGTAGCACAGATACGCAGTATTTT	CASSLGASGSTDTQYF
many	TRBV9	TRBD1	TRBJ2-1	TGTGCCAGCAGCGCTCCAGGGGGCGACTCCTACAATGAGCAGTTCTTC	CASSAPGGDSYNEQFF
NA	TRBV10-2	NA	TRBJ2-2	TGCGCCAGCAGTGAGTCCACGAACACCGGGGAGCTGTTTTTT	CASSESTNTGELFF
NA	TRBV7-8	TRBD1	TRBJ1-3	TGTGCCAGCAGCCCCAACTCCGGGACAGGGTTGGGAAACACCATATATTTT	CASSPNSGTGLGNTIYF
NA	TRBV7-2	NA	TRBJ1-3	TGTGCCAGCAGCCCGCGCCCCGGGAAGACGAGAAACACCATATATTTT	CASSPRPGKTRNTIYF
once	TRBV10-3	NA	TRBJ1-5	TGTGCCATCAGTGAGAGTAACAGACAAAATCAGCCCCAGCATTTT	CAISESNRQNQPQHF
NA	TRBV5-4	TRBD1	TRBJ1-2	TGTGCCAGCAGCTTGGCGGGACAGGGGGGCTACACCTTC	CASSLAGQGGYTF
NA	TRBV6-5	TRBD1	TRBJ2-7	TGTGCCAGCAGCAGGGGGCACGAGCAGTACTTC	CASSRGHEQYF
few	TRBV19	TRBD2	TRBJ2-1	TGTGCCAGTAGTATAGAGGAGGGGAGGGCCTACAATGAGCAGTTCTTC	CASSIEEGRAYNEQFF
once	TRBV6-5	NA	TRBJ1-4	TGTGCCAGCAGTCCGGACGGGGTGGGTGAAAAACTGTTTTTT	CASSPDGVGEKLFF
NA	TRBV19	TRBD1	TRBJ1-1	TGTGCCAGTAGTATTGACAGGGGTTACACTGAAGCTTTCTTT	CASSIDRGYTEAFF
few	TRBV11-2	TRBD2	TRBJ2-1	TGTGCCAGCAGCTCCACCTCACTAGCGGGAGGTGGAAATGAGCAGTTCTTC	CASSSTSLAGGGNEQFF
NA	TRBV19	NA	TRBJ1-5	TGTGCCAGTAGTATAGTGTCGGGGGTGGTCGCTCAGCCCCAGCATTTT	CASSIVSGVVAQPQHF
NA	TRBV7-9	TRBD1	TRBJ1-2	TGTGCCAGCAGCCCAGGGGGCGTGGGCTATGGCTACACCTTC	CASSPGGVGYGYTF
NA	TRBV11-2	TRBD2	TRBJ2-7	TGTGCCAGCAGCAATAGCGGGAGTACGGACGAGCAGTACTTC	CASSNSGSTDEQYF
NA	TRBV29-1	TRBD1	TRBJ2-3	TGCAGCGGTACAGGGGGCGCGCGCACAGATACGCAGTATTTT	CSGTGGARTDTQYF
NA	TRBV6-5	NA	TRBJ2-1	TGTGCCAGCAGTCGGAGCGGACTTCCTTCCAATGAGCAGTTCTTC	CASSRSGLPSNEQFF
once	TRBV11-2	TRBD1	TRBJ1-1	TGTGCCAGCAGAACGGCCCAGGGGGGTGAAGCTTTCTTT	CASRTAQGGEAFF
once	TRBV5-1	NA	TRBJ2-1	TGCGCCAGCAGCCCTGAAGGGGCGGGATACAATGAGCAGTTCTTC	CASSPEGAGYNEQFF
NA	TRBV6-5	NA	TRBJ1-2	TGTGCCAGCAGTACAAAACAGGGAATGGGCTATGGCTACACCTTC	CASSTKQGMGYGYTF
NA	TRBV2	NA	TRBJ1-1	TGTGCCAGCAGCGACCAGGGACTACTGAACACTGAAGCTTTCTTT	CASSDQGLLNTEAFF
NA	TRBV5-4	NA	TRBJ2-1	TGTGCCAGCAGCTTGGGACAGAACTACAATGAGCAGTTCTTC	CASSLGQNYNEQFF
NA	TRBV9	NA	TRBJ1-1	TGTGCCAGCAGCGTAGATTCCATGAACACTGAAGCTTTCTTT	CASSVDSMNTEAFF
NA	TRBV5-4	NA	TRBJ1-4	TGTGCCAGCAGCTTGGCCGGTGAAAAACTGTTTTTT	CASSLAGEKLFF
NA	TRBV6-1	TRBD1	TRBJ1-6	TGTGCCAGCAGTGAAAACAGGGGAAGGAATTCACCCCTCCACTTT	CASSENRGRNSPLHF
NA	TRBV25-1	NA	TRBJ1-3	TGTGCCAGCGAAGCGCCGAGGTTCGGAAACACCATATATTTT	CASEAPRFGNTIYF
NA	TRBV7-9	TRBD1	TRBJ1-2	TGTGCCAGCAGCCCCCGGACAGGGGGCGAATATGGCTACACCTTC	CASSPRTGGEYGYTF
NA	TRBV5-1	NA	TRBJ1-1	TGCGCCAGCAGCCGCGGGGAGACCAGTATGAACACTGAAGCTTTCTTT	CASSRGETSMNTEAFF